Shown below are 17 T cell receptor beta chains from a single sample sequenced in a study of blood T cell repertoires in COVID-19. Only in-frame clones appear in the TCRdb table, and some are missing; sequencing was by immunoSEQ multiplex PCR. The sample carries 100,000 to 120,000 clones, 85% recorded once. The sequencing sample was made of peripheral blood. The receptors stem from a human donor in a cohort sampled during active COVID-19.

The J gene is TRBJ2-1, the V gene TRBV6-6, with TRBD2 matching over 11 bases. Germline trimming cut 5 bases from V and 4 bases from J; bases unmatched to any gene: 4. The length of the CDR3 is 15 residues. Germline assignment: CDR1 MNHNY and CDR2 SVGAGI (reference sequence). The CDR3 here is CASSQTSGAYNEQFF. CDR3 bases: TGTGCCAGCAGTCAGACTAGCGGGGCATACAATGAGCAGTTCTTC.

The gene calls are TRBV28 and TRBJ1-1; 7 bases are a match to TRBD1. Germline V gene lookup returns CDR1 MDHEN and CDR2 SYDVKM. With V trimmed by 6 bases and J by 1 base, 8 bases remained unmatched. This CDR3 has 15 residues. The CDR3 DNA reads TGTGCCAGCAGCCAGTCCGGGACAGCGAACACTGAAGCTTTCTTT. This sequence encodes CASSQSGTANTEAFF.

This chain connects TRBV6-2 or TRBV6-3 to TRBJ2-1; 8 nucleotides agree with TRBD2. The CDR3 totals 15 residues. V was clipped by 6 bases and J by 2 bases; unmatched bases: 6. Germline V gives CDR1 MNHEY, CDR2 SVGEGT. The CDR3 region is CASSDLAGTYNEQFF. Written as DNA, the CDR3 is TGTGCCAGCAGCGACTTAGCGGGGACCTACAATGAGCAGTTCTTC.

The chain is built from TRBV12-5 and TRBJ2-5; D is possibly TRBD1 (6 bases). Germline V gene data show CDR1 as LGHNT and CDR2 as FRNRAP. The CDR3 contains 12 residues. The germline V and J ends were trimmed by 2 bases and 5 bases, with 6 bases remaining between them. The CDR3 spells CASGLQGETQYF. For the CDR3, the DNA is TGTGCTAGTGGTTTGCAGGGGGAGACCCAGTACTTC.

CDR3: CASSQVPAGGPRTDTQYF. The CDR3 nucleotides read TGCGCCAGCAGCCAAGTCCCAGCGGGGGGGCCTCGCACAGATACGCAGTATTTT. The chain is built from TRBV4-1 and TRBJ2-3; 10 nucleotides align to TRBD2. Germline-derived CDR1 and CDR2 are MGHRA and YSYEKL. The CDR3 length is 18 residues. With V trimmed by 1 base and J by 1 base, 8 bases remained unmatched.

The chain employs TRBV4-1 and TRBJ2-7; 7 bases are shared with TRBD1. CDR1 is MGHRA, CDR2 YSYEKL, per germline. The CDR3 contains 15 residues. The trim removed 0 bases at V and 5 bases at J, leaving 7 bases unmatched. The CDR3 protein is CASSQEEGAKDEQYF. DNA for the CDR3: TGCGCCAGCAGCCAAGAAGAGGGGGCAAAGGACGAGCAGTACTTC.

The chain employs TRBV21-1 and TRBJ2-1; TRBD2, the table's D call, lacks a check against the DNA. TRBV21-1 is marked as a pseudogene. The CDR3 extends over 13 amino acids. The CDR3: CASSDRTENEQFF. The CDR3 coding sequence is TGTGCCAGCAGCGATCGGACTGAGAATGAGCAGTTCTTC.

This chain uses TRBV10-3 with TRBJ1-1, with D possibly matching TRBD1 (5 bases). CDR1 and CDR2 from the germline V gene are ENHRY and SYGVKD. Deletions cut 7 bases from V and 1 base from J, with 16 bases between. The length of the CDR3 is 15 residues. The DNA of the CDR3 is TGTGCCATCACCGGGGGGGGAGCATCGAACACTGAAGCTTTCTTT. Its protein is CAITGGGASNTEAFF.

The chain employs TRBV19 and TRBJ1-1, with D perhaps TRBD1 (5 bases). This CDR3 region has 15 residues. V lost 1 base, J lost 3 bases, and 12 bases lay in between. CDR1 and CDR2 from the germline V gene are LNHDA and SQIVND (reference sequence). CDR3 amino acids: CASSIGPGVDTEAFF. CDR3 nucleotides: TGTGCCAGTAGTATAGGGCCGGGGGTGGACACTGAAGCTTTCTTT.

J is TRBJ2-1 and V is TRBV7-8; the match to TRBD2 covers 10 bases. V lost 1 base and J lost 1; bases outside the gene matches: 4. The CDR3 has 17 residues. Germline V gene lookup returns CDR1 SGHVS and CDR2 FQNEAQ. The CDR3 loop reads CASSLGETSGSYNEQFF. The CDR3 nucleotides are TGTGCCAGCAGCTTAGGGGAGACTAGCGGGTCCTACAATGAGCAGTTCTTC. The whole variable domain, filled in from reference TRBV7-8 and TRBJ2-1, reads GAGVSQSPRYKVAKRGQDVALRCDPISGHVSLFWYQQALGQGPEFLTYFQNEAQLDKSGLPSDRFFAERPEGSVSTLKIQRTQQEDSAVYLCASSLGETSGSYNEQFFGPGTRLTVL.

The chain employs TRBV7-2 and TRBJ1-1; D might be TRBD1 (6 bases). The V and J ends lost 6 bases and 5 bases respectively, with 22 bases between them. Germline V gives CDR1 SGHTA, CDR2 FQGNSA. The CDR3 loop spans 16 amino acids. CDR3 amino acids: CASSSTGGGRRTEAFF. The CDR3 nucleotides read TGTGCCAGCAGTTCTACCGGGGGGGGCCGTCGGACTGAAGCTTTCTTT.

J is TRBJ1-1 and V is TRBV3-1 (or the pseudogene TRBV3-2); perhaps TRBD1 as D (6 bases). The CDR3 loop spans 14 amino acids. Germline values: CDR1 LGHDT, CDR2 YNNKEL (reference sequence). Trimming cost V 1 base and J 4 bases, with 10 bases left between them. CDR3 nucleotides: TGTGCCAGCAGCCAAGTTTCCAGGGGCACTGAAGCTTTCTTT. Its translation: CASSQVSRGTEAFF.

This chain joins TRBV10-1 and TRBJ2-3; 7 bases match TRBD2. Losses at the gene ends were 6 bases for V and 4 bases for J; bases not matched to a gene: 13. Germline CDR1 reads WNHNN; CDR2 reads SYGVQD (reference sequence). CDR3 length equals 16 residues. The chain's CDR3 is CASRIGVGGWSDTQYF. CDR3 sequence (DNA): TGCGCCAGCAGGATTGGAGTGGGGGGGTGGTCAGATACGCAGTATTTT.

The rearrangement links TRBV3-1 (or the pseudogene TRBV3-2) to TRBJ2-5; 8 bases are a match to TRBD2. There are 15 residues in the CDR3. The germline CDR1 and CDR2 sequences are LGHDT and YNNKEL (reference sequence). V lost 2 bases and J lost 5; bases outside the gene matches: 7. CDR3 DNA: TGTGCCAGCAGCCAATACGGGGGGGGGCTGGAGACCCAGTACTTC. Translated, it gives CASSQYGGGLETQYF.

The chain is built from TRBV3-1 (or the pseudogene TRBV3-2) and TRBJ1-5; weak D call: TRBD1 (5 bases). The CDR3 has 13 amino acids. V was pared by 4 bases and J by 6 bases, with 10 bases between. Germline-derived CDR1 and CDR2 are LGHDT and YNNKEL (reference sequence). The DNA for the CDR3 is TGTGCCAGCAGCCCAGGGTGGAGTCAGCCCCAGCATTTT. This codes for CASSPGWSQPQHF.

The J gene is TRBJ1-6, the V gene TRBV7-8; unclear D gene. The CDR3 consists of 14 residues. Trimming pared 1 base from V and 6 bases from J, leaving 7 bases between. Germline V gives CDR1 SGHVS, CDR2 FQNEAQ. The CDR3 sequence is CASSLGAGNSPLHF. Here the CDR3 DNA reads TGTGCCAGCAGCTTAGGGGCAGGTAATTCACCCCTCCACTTT.

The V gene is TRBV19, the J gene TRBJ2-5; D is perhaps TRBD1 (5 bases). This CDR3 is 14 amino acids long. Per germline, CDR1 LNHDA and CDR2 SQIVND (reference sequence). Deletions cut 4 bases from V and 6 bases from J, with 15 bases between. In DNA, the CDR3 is TGTGCCAGTAGTAGGGGCCCTGATGGGCAGACCCAGTACTTC. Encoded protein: CASSRGPDGQTQYF.